This is a list of T cell receptor beta chains from one sample in a study of T cells in severe cutaneous drug reactions. Each CDR3 protein gets one entry in TCRdb, which reprocessed the multiplex PCR reads and gives no DNA. The repertoire table contains 4,000 or so distinct CDR3 sequences. Input material: PBMCs. The receptors here all came from a human donor with Stevens-Johnson syndrome, a severe cutaneous drug reaction. Both conserved end residues are part of each CDR3. Where a row states a size, it is once, few, many or the class of an expanded clone; other rows omit it.

clone size: .
V gene: TRBV28
J gene: TRBJ2-7
CDR3 length: 14
CDR3 protein: CASSSGQGAYEQYF

clone size: .
V gene: TRBV15
J gene: TRBJ2-5
CDR3 length: 15
CDR3 protein: CATSKGSGPQETQYF

clone size: .
V gene: TRBV19
J gene: TRBJ2-7
CDR3 length: 13
CDR3 protein: CASSTDRGLEQYF

clone size: .
V gene: TRBV3-1
J gene: TRBJ2-7
CDR3 length: 15
CDR3 protein: CASSQDPGGTYEQYF

clone size: .
V gene: TRBV19
J gene: TRBJ1-2
CDR3 length: 14
CDR3 protein: CASSINRWDYGYTF

clone size: .
V gene: TRBV7-9
J gene: TRBJ2-7
CDR3 length: 13
CDR3 protein: CASSPWESYEQYF

clone size: .
V gene: TRBV5-6
J gene: TRBJ1-1
CDR3 length: 12
CDR3 protein: CASSLVGREAFF

clone size: medium-sized
V gene: TRBV2
J gene: TRBJ2-5
CDR3 length: 13
CDR3 protein: CASDRGNQETQYF

clone size: .
V gene: TRBV28
J gene: TRBJ2-7
CDR3 length: 14
CDR3 protein: CASSPTGLSYEQYF

clone size: .
V gene: TRBV19
J gene: TRBJ2-7
CDR3 length: 13
CDR3 protein: CASSLGQVGEQYF

clone size: .
V gene: TRBV28
J gene: TRBJ2-7
CDR3 length: 16
CDR3 protein: CASTYRRLSGSYEQYF

clone size: .
V gene: TRBV5-5
J gene: TRBJ2-7
CDR3 length: 15
CDR3 protein: CASSSDKGTTYEQYF

clone size: .
V gene: TRBV6-6
J gene: TRBJ1-3
CDR3 length: 15
CDR3 protein: CASRITGDPGNTIYF

clone size: medium-sized
V gene: TRBV6-2/TRBV6-3
J gene: TRBJ2-3
CDR3 length: 15
CDR3 protein: CASSYRLAPTDTQYF

clone size: .
V gene: TRBV12-3/TRBV12-4
J gene: TRBJ1-2
CDR3 length: 14
CDR3 protein: CASSSLQDAHGYTF

clone size: .
V gene: TRBV7-2
J gene: TRBJ2-1
CDR3 length: 13
CDR3 protein: CASSLGVDNEQFF

clone size: .
V gene: TRBV7-3
J gene: TRBJ2-7
CDR3 length: 14
CDR3 protein: CASSLGSSAHEQYF

clone size: .
V gene: TRBV5-4
J gene: TRBJ2-1
CDR3 length: 16
CDR3 protein: CASSRTSGSSYNEQFF

clone size: .
V gene: TRBV7-9
J gene: TRBJ2-3
CDR3 length: 11
CDR3 protein: CASSPTDTQYF

clone size: .
V gene: TRBV30
J gene: TRBJ1-1
CDR3 length: 13
CDR3 protein: CAWTHRGGPEAFF

clone size: .
V gene: TRBV20-1
J gene: TRBJ2-7
CDR3 length: 14
CDR3 protein: CSGIPGATSYEQYF

clone size: .
V gene: TRBV20-1
J gene: TRBJ2-7
CDR3 length: 13
CDR3 protein: CSAKGGTLELEDF

clone size: .
V gene: TRBV20-1
J gene: TRBJ2-7
CDR3 length: 14
CDR3 protein: CSARDRDSGYEQYF

clone size: .
V gene: TRBV5-1
J gene: TRBJ2-5
CDR3 length: 13
CDR3 protein: CASSRQGRETQYF

clone size: .
V gene: TRBV7-3
J gene: TRBJ1-1
CDR3 length: 13
CDR3 protein: CASSNDRNTEAFF

clone size: .
V gene: TRBV7-9
J gene: TRBJ2-3
CDR3 length: 16
CDR3 protein: CASSRQTSGFSDTQYF

clone size: .
V gene: TRBV5-4
J gene: TRBJ2-1
CDR3 length: 16
CDR3 protein: CASSLAKLASVDEQFF

clone size: .
V gene: TRBV3-1
J gene: TRBJ2-5
CDR3 length: 14
CDR3 protein: CASSQGLGLETQYF

clone size: .
V gene: TRBV20-1
J gene: TRBJ1-6
CDR3 length: 16
CDR3 protein: CSARIPGRVGNSPLHF

clone size: .
V gene: TRBV27
J gene: TRBJ1-1
CDR3 length: 13
CDR3 protein: CASSLTENTEAFF